These 22 T cell receptor beta chains share one sample of origin, sequenced in a study of T cell repertoires in cytomegalovirus infection. Their specific antigens are unknown. MiXCR, run by TCRdb on the reads, gives a single entry per CDR3 protein. The repertoire holds about 900,000 distinct CDR3 sequences, less than 35% seen once, with more than 13% in the top ten. This specimen consisted of cultured CD8+ T cells from PBMCs, obtained from culture after CMV antigen stimulation. These receptors were obtained from a human donor in good health (CMV status not recorded). Some clones in this sample may be carry-over from other donors' samples.

This clonotype was recorded a few times. CDR3 nucleotides: TGTGCCAGCAGCTCCTGGGGGAACAGGGTTGGAGAGACCCAGTACTTC. This sequence encodes CASSSWGNRVGETQYF. The rearrangement links TRBV7-8 to TRBJ2-5, with D perhaps matching TRBD1 (6 bases). V was trimmed by 4 bases and J by 4 bases, leaving 19 bases between them. Germline loops: CDR1 SGHVS, CDR2 FQNEAQ. CDR3 size: 16 residues.

This clonotype came up a few times. The V call is TRBV12-3 or TRBV12-4, the J call TRBJ2-5; 9 bases match TRBD2. This CDR3 has 15 residues. V was clipped by 2 bases and J by 3 bases; unmatched bases: 4. CDR3 DNA sequence: TGTGCCAGCAGTTTACTAGCGGGGCTAAAAGAGACCCAGTACTTC. Translated, it gives CASSLLAGLKETQYF.

The CDR3 is CASSEYRGYGTEAFF. The CDR3 nucleotides read TGTGCCAGCAGTGAATACCGGGGGTACGGCACTGAAGCTTTCTTT. The genes are TRBV2 and TRBJ1-1; D possibly corresponds to TRBD1 (5 bases). Germline V gene data show CDR1 as SNHLY and CDR2 as FYNNEI. The CDR3 spans 15 residues. V was pared by 2 bases and J by 4 bases, with 14 bases between.

This clonotype appeared many times. The CDR3 loop reads CASSSGTGGPDTQYF. DNA of the CDR3: TGTGCCAGCAGCTCCGGGACAGGGGGCCCAGATACGCAGTATTTT. The chain couples TRBV7-2 to TRBJ2-3; 12 bases are a match to TRBD1. The CDR3 extends over 15 amino acids. In germline, CDR1 is SGHTA, CDR2 FQGNSA. The V gene end was trimmed by 4 bases and the J gene end by 4 bases; junction bases not matched to a gene: 3.

The chain uses TRBV6-5 and TRBJ2-6; D might be TRBD1 (6 bases). Looked up from germline, CDR1 is MNHEY and CDR2 is SVGAGI. The CDR3 covers 18 residues. With 2 bases removed from V and 10 bases from J, the gap between germline ends came to 24 bases. The chain's CDR3 is CASSYLGQTSSGVNVLTF. The CDR3 DNA reads as TGTGCCAGCAGTTACCTCGGACAGACGAGCTCTGGGGTTAACGTCCTGACTTTC.

The V and J genes are TRBV7-6 and TRBJ2-1; the match to TRBD2 covers 7 bases. J was trimmed by 6 bases and V by 0 bases; bases with no gene match: 14. Germline V lookup: CDR1 SGHVS, CDR2 FNYEAQ. The CDR3 has 18 residues. CDR3 residues: CASSLAVSLAEGPNEQFF. CDR3 DNA: TGTGCCAGCAGCTTAGCAGTATCCCTAGCGGAGGGGCCCAATGAGCAGTTCTTC.

This clonotype has more than one count but fewer than ten. The chain joins TRBV6-2 or TRBV6-3 to TRBJ1-6; 9 bases agree with TRBD1. Germline loops: CDR1 MNHEY, CDR2 SVGEGT. V was pared by 6 bases and J by 8 bases, with 8 bases of the junction left unmatched. There are 15 residues in the CDR3. The CDR3 region has the DNA TGTGCCAGCAGCCCCCGGACAGGGGTGGATTCACCCCTCCACTTT. Its protein product is CASSPRTGVDSPLHF.

The chain carries TRBV12-3 or TRBV12-4 and TRBJ2-7; perhaps TRBD1 as D (5 bases). Trimming pared 9 bases from V and 2 bases from J, leaving 11 bases between. This CDR3 contains 12 residues. The CDR3 nucleotides are TGTGCCAGGAGGCCGGACACCTACGAGCAGTACGTC. Protein sequence: CARRPDTYEQYV.

This clonotype was seen a handful of times. The chain employs TRBV7-6 and TRBJ1-1, with TRBD1 as a possible D gene (5 bases). Looked up from germline, CDR1 is SGHVS and CDR2 is FNYEAQ. This CDR3 is 15 amino acids long. Trimming stripped 1 base from V and 7 bases from J, with 16 bases between. The CDR3 spells CASSLVEGTPREAFF. CDR3 sequence (DNA): TGTGCCAGCAGCTTAGTGGAGGGGACGCCTCGTGAAGCTTTCTTT.

This chain uses TRBV7-6 with TRBJ1-2, with 9 bases fitting TRBD1. The CDR3 covers 17 residues. CDR1 is SGHVS and CDR2 is FNYEAQ in the germline V gene. The V gene end was trimmed by 5 bases and the J gene end by 8 bases; junction bases not matched to a gene: 18. CDR3: CASSKGRGSDRGTGYTF. The CDR3 DNA sequence: TGTGCCAGCAGCAAAGGGCGGGGATCGGACAGGGGCACCGGCTACACCTTC.

The table lists this clonotype with a few counts. V and J are TRBV12-5 and TRBJ2-1, with 11 bases fitting TRBD2. V lost 6 bases, J lost 7 bases, and 5 bases stayed unmatched. This CDR3 has 14 residues. Germline values: CDR1 LGHNT, CDR2 FRNRAP. The CDR3 spells CASGMGLAENEQFF. DNA of the CDR3: TGTGCTAGTGGGATGGGACTAGCGGAGAATGAGCAGTTCTTC.

The chain is built from TRBV4-1 and TRBJ2-1, with D tentatively TRBD2 (6 bases). The length of the CDR3 is 14 residues. The V and J ends lost 3 bases and 8 bases respectively, with 14 bases between them. CDR1 and CDR2 (germline): MGHRA, YSYEKL. The CDR3 spells CASSQADGSDEQFF. The CDR3 DNA follows: TGCGCCAGCAGCCAGGCTGACGGGAGCGATGAGCAGTTCTTC.

The chain is built from TRBV2 and TRBJ2-7; 10 bases are a match to TRBD1. The CDR3 is 14 amino acids. Unmatched junction bases numbered 6, after V lost 7 bases and J lost 3 bases. Germline-derived CDR1 and CDR2 are SNHLY and FYNNEI. This CDR3 reads CASISGTGDYEQYF. The CDR3 nucleotides read TGTGCCAGCATTTCCGGGACAGGGGACTACGAGCAGTACTTC.

This chain joins TRBV4-3 and TRBJ2-1; TRBD1 agrees at 8 bases. Per germline, CDR1 LGHNA and CDR2 YSLEER. This CDR3 has 16 residues. Trimming at V came to 2 bases and at J to 4 bases, leaving 7 bases not matched to a gene. The CDR3 DNA reads TGCGCCAGCAGCCAAATTACCGGGACAGGTTACAATGAGCAGTTCTTC. Translation gives CASSQITGTGYNEQFF.

The chain is built from TRBV6-6 and TRBJ1-1, with 7 bases fitting TRBD1. Germline trimming cut 5 bases from V and 3 bases from J; bases unmatched to any gene: 6. The length of the CDR3 is 14 residues. Germline CDR1 reads MNHNY; CDR2 reads SVGAGI (reference sequence). The CDR3 protein is CASSTGAAHTEAFF. CDR3 nucleotide sequence: TGTGCCAGCAGTACAGGGGCGGCACACACTGAAGCTTTCTTT.

This clonotype showed up just a few times. This rearrangement joins TRBV7-2 to TRBJ1-1, with unresolved D. V gave up 2 bases and J gave up 5 bases, with 12 bases separating them. The germline CDR1 and CDR2 sequences are SGHTA and FQGNSA. The CDR3 is made up of 14 amino acids. For the CDR3, the DNA is TGTGCCAGCAGCTTACCGGCCCTGGGGACTGAAGCTTTCTTT. Residues: CASSLPALGTEAFF.

V and J are TRBV2 and TRBJ2-7; 11 bases fit TRBD1. The CDR3 runs to 13 residues. With 11 bases clipped from V and 5 bases from J, the junction kept 8 bases outside the gene matches. The germline V gene encodes CDR1 SNHLY and CDR2 FYNNEI. CDR3 region: CASRDRGINEQYF. CDR3 bases: TGTGCCTCCCGGGACAGGGGGATCAACGAGCAGTACTTC.

This clonotype has ten or more counts. V and J are TRBV6-6 and TRBJ1-5, with a tentative D call TRBD1 (6 bases). The germline gives CDR1 MNHNY, CDR2 SVGAGI (reference sequence). The CDR3 length is 16 residues. Trimming stripped 4 bases from V and 0 bases from J, with 13 bases between. CDR3 protein: CASSSWGAFSNQPQHF. The DNA for the CDR3 is TGTGCCAGCAGTTCTTGGGGGGCTTTTAGCAATCAGCCCCAGCATTTT.

This clonotype showed up just a few times. The chain employs TRBV7-9 and TRBJ2-2; 10 nucleotides align to TRBD2. This CDR3 region has 15 residues. The J segment lost 6 bases and the V segment lost 6 bases, leaving 7 bases of the junction unmatched. Germline CDR1 SEHNR, CDR2 FQNEAQ (reference sequence). The CDR3 DNA sequence: TGTGCCAGCAGAAACGGGGGACTAGCGTCCGGGGAGCTGTTTTTT. Its protein product is CASRNGGLASGELFF.

This clonotype has a handful of counts. This chain joins TRBV12-3 or TRBV12-4 and TRBJ2-1; 9 bases fit TRBD2. CDR3 length equals 17 residues. V shed 6 bases, J shed 4 bases, and the junction held 13 bases outside the gene matches. CDR3 in amino acids: CASSPQRGDPGYNEQFF. The CDR3 DNA follows: TGTGCCAGCAGCCCCCAGCGGGGGGACCCGGGGTACAATGAGCAGTTCTTC.

This clonotype appeared a few times. The rearrangement uses TRBV20-1 and TRBJ2-7; D uncertain. CDR3 length: 14 residues. Germline V CDR1 and CDR2: DFQATT, SNEGSKA (reference sequence). Deletions cut 4 bases from V and 3 bases from J, with 16 bases between. The CDR3 DNA reads TGCAGTGCTATTGGGGTCCTAACCCGCTACGAGCAGTACTTC. This translates into CSAIGVLTRYEQYF.

The V and J genes are TRBV5-5 and TRBJ2-7, with 9 bases aligning to TRBD2. CDR3 size: 14 residues. The ends lost 6 bases at V and 1 base at J; junction bases unmatched: 5. Germline CDR1 SGHKS, CDR2 YYEKEE (reference sequence). DNA for the CDR3: TGTGCCAGCACCATAGCGGGGGATTCCTACGAGCAGTACGTC. It is translated as CASTIAGDSYEQYV.